The present entry profiles one TCR beta chain with its context. The repertoire was sequenced with immunoSEQ multiplex PCR; TCRdb's copy has only in-frame clones and lacks some. The table has approximately 170,000 clones, approximately 90% seen once; the top ten hold about 4%. The data originate from a study of blood T cell repertoires in COVID-19. Study background: Samples of COVID-19 (acute and convalescent) were obtained from the United States, Italy and Spain.

CDR3 length equals 15 residues. The V and J ends lost 4 bases and 0 bases respectively, with 10 bases between them. CDR1 is SNHLY, CDR2 FYNNEI, per germline. Input material: peripheral blood. The gene calls are TRBV2 and TRBJ2-1, with no clear D. The origin of this receptor is a man younger than 30 with active or convalescent COVID-19. The CDR3 here is CASSAWRSSYNEQFF. The CDR3 region has the DNA TGTGCCAGCAGTGCGTGGCGGAGCTCCTACAATGAGCAGTTCTTC.